This TCR beta chain was found in a study of T cell repertoires in cytomegalovirus infection. Study in general: Recently identified HLA-C-restricted CMV epitopes and well-studied HLA-B-restricted CMV epitopes were used by the study. CMV infection together with matching HLA type was indicated by public TCR beta signatures. Study-level points and caveats: What dominated the ex vivo response were HLA-C-restricted CMV-specific TCR beta clonotypes. There were carriers of CMV plus the relevant HLA, and cumulative public TCR beta family frequency identified them.

TCRdb re-called the reads with MiXCR, one entry per CDR3 protein. Of some 480,000 distinct CDR3 sequences in the sample, 30% to 40% are singletons; the top ten hold roughly 17%. Worth noting for this clonotype: Its antigen is not known.

CDR1 and CDR2 from the germline V gene are SGHAT and FQNNGV. V shed 3 bases and J 6 bases; nucleotides not matched to a gene: 9. The length of the CDR3 is 17 residues. This sequence was found in a human donor in good health (CMV status not recorded). Some clones in this sample may be carry-over from other donors' samples. The chain couples TRBV11-2 to TRBJ2-2; 11 bases fit TRBD2. The specimen was cultured PBMCs, collected from culture after CMV antigen stimulation. The CDR3: CASSFTRLAGSSGELFF. The CDR3 nucleotides are TGTGCCAGCAGCTTTACCAGACTAGCGGGGAGTTCCGGGGAGCTGTTTTTT.